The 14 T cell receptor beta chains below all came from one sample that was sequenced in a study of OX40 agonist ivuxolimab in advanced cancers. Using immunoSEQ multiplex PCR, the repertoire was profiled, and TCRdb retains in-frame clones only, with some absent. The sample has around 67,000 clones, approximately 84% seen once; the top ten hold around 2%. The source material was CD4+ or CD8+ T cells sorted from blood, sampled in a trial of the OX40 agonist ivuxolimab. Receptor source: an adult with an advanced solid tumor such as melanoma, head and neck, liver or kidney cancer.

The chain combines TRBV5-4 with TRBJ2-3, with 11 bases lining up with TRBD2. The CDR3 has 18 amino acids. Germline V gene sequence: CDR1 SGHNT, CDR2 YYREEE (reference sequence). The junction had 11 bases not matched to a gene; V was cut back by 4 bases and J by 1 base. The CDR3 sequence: CASSAGQQLAGGTDTQYF. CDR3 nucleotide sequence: TGTGCCAGCAGCGCGGGACAGCAACTAGCGGGGGGCACAGATACGCAGTATTTT.

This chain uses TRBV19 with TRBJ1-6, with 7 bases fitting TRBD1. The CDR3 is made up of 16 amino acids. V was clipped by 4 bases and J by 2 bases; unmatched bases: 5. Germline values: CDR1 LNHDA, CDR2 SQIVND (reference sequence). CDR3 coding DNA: TGTGCCAGTAGTACGACAGGGAGTACCTATAATTCACCCCTCCACTTT. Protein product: CASSTTGSTYNSPLHF. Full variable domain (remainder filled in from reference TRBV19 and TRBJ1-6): DGGITQSPKYLFRKEGQNVTLSCEQNLNHDAMYWYRQDPGQGLRLIYYSQIVNDFQKGDIAEGYSVSREKKESFPLTVTSAQKNPTAFYLCASSTTGSTYNSPLHFGNGTRLTVT.

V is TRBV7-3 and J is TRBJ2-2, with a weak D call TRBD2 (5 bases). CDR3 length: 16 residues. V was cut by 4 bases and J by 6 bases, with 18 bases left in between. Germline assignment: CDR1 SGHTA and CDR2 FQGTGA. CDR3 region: CASSSGTKEVAGELFF. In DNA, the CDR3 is TGTGCCAGCAGCTCAGGCACAAAGGAGGTAGCCGGGGAGCTGTTTTTT.

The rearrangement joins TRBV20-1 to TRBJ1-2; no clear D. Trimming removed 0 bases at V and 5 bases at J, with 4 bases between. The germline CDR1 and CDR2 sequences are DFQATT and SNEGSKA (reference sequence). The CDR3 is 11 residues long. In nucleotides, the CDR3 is TGCAGTGCTAGAGATTTGTATGGCTACACCTTC. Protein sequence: CSARDLYGYTF.

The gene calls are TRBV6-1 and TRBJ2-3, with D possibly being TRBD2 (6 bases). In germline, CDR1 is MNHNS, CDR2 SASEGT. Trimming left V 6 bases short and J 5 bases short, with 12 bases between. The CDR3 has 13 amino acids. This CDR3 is CASSPGLQDTQYF. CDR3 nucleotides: TGTGCCAGCAGCCCGGGACTGCAAGATACGCAGTATTTT.

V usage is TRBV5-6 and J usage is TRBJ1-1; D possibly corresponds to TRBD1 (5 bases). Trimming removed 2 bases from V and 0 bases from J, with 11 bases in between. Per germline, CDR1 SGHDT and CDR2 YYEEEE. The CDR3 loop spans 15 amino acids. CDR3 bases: TGTGCCAGCAGCTTAACAGGTATCATGAACACTGAAGCTTTCTTT. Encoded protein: CASSLTGIMNTEAFF.

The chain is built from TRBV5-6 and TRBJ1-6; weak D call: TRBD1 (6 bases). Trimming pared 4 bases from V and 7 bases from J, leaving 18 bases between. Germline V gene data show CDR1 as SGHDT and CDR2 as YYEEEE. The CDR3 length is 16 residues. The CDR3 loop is CASSMAWGGRNSPLHF. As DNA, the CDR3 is TGTGCCAGCAGCATGGCTTGGGGGGGGCGGAATTCACCCCTCCACTTT.

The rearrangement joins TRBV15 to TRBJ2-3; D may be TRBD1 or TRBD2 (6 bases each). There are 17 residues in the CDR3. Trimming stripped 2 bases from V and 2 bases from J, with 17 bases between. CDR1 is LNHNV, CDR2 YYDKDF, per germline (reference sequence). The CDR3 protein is CATSRPRLGGDTDTQYF. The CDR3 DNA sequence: TGTGCCACCAGCAGACCGCGACTAGGGGGAGACACAGATACGCAGTATTTT.

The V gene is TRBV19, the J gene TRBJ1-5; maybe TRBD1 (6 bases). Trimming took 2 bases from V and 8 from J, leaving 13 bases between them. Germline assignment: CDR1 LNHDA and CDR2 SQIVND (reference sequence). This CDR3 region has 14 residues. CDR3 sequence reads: CASSISGGEEPQHF. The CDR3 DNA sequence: TGTGCCAGTAGTATATCTGGGGGCGAAGAGCCCCAGCATTTT.

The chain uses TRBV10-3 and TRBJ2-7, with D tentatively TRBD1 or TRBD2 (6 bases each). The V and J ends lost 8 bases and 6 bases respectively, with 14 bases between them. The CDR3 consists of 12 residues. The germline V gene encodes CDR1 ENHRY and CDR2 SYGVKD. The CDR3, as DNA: TGTGCCATCGGGGGGCTAACGGGCGAGCAGTACTTC. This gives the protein CAIGGLTGEQYF.

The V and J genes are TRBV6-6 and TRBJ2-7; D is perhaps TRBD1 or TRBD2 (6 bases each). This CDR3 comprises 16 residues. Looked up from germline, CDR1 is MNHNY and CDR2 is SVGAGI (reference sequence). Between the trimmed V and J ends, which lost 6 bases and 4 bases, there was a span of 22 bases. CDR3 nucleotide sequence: TGTGCCAGCAGCCGTGGAGGGGGACATGGCCTATACGAGCAGTACTTC. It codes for CASSRGGGHGLYEQYF.

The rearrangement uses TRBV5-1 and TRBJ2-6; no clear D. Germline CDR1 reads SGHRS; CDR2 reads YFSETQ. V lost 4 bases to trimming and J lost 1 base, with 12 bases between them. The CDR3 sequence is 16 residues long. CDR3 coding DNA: TGCGCCAGCAGCGGCGACAAATTGTCTGGGGCCAACGTCCTGACTTTC. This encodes CASSGDKLSGANVLTF.

The CDR3: CASASAGANSPLHF. The DNA for the CDR3 is TGCGCCAGCGCCTCGGCAGGGGCTAATTCACCCCTCCACTTT. The V gene is TRBV4-1, the J gene TRBJ1-6; D might be TRBD1 (6 bases). Germline loops: CDR1 MGHRA, CDR2 YSYEKL. The CDR3 has 14 residues. The V and J ends lost 8 bases and 6 bases respectively, with 14 bases between them.

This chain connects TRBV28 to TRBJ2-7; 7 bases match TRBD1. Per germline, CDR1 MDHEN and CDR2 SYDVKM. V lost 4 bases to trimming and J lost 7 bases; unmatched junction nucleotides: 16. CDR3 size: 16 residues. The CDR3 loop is CASSSLTNRGRREQYF. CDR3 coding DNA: TGTGCCAGCAGTTCATTGACCAACAGGGGTCGAAGGGAGCAGTACTTC.